This TCR beta chain was found in a study of HIV-infected patients and healthy controls. General observations from the study: Treated samples reflected only about three months of therapy, arguably too short to observe immune reconstitution.

In its sample, this clonotype is medium-sized (0.01 to 0.1%). Its antigen is not identified. Reverse transcription used 450 to 500 ng RNA and constant-region primers for alpha and beta. Separate chain-specific third strand synthesis with multiplexing indices produced the alpha and beta libraries. Ligation attached cDNA to a 5' RACE adapter that carried a random hexamer and SP2 site. TCRdb fed the 5' RACE reads into MiXCR, producing one record per CDR3 protein. The sample shows thousands of distinct CDR3 sequences, about 7.4% of them seen only once. The CDR3 runs to 14 residues. Trimming shortened V by 5 bases and J by 0 bases, and 8 bases separated the two germline ends. Germline V lookup: CDR1 MDHEN, CDR2 SYDVKM. Roughly three months, about 14 weeks, into antiretroviral therapy, follow-up blood was collected. No cell fractionation was done, so the repertoire covers all unsorted peripheral blood T cells.

The gene calls are TRBV28 and TRBJ2-1, with TRBD1 as a possible D gene (6 bases). The specimen comprised blood, sampled during antiretroviral therapy. The TCR comes from an adult with HIV infection. The CDR3 coding sequence is TGTGCCAGCAGTGGACAGTTCTCCTACAATGAGCAGTTCTTC. Its protein is CASSGQFSYNEQFF.